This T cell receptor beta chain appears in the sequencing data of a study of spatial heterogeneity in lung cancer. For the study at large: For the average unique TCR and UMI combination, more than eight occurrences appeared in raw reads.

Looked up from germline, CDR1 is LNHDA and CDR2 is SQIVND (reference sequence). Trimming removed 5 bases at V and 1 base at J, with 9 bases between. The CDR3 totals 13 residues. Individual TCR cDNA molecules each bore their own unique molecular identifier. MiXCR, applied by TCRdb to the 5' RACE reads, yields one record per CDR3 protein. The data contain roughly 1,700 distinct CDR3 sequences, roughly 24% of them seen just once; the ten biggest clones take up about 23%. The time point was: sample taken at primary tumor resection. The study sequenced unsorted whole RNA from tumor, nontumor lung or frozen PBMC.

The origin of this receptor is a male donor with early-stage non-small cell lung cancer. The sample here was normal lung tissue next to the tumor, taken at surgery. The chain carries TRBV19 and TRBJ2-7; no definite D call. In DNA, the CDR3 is TGTGCCAGTAGTTCTCAGCGATCCTACGAGCAGTACTTC. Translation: CASSSQRSYEQYF.